This T cell receptor (beta chain) was obtained from a study of shared clonotypes between healthy human individuals. Looking at the study overall: Ranging from 18 to 49 in age, donors were two women and three men.

Study-level results: Naive subsets, compared against memory subsets, generally had larger estimated richness values.

This CDR3 contains 15 residues. V was clipped by 7 bases and J by 5 bases, with 17 bases between them. Germline CDR1 and CDR2: MDHEN and SYDVKM. Clones were read by immunoSEQ multiplex PCR, and TCRdb kept only the in-frame ones, dropping some. This sample has about 1.1 million clones, with around three quarters found just once. To note about this clone: What it binds is unknown.

Sequences were obtained from memory CD4+ T cells from PBMCs. The subset is: CD45RA-negative fraction. The TCR comes from a man aged 18 to 30 in good health. Some clones in this sample may be carry-over from other donors' samples. The chain combines TRBV28 with TRBJ1-4; a possible D gene is TRBD1 (5 bases). The CDR3 nucleotides read TGTGCCAGCAAACCTGGGGGACGGAGAAATGAAAAACTGTTTTTT. It yields the protein CASKPGGRRNEKLFF.